The 8 T cell receptor beta chains below all came from one sample that was sequenced in a study of T cells after yellow fever vaccination. TCRdb recomputed calls from the 5' RACE reads with MiXCR, one row per CDR3 protein. The sample shows approximately 550,000 distinct CDR3 sequences, roughly 19% of them seen only once. The source material was PBMCs, sampled 15 days after the yellow fever booster vaccination. The receptors come from a man younger than 40 who received the YFV17D yellow fever vaccine.

This clonotype has more than one count but fewer than ten. The chain combines TRBV12-3 or TRBV12-4 with TRBJ2-1; TRBD2 agrees at 10 bases. The CDR3 extends over 15 amino acids. Trimming took 8 bases from V and 13 from J; bases not matched to a gene: 17. The chain's CDR3 is CASARRLAGRLVQFF. The CDR3 nucleotides read TGTGCCAGCGCCCGCCGACTAGCGGGCAGGTTGGTACAGTTCTTC.

The table lists this clonotype with many counts. The chain joins TRBV20-1 to TRBJ2-4; D possibly corresponds to TRBD2 (5 bases). The CDR3 loop spans 14 amino acids. Trimming pared 5 bases from V and 7 bases from J, leaving 18 bases between. CDR1 and CDR2 (germline): DFQATT, SNEGSKA (reference sequence). CDR3 in amino acids: CSAEADFFRNIQYF. The DNA of the CDR3 is TGCAGTGCTGAGGCGGACTTCTTTCGGAACATTCAGTACTTC.

This clonotype was found a few times. The chain uses TRBV12-3 or TRBV12-4 and TRBJ2-7; D gene uncertain. This CDR3 spans 11 amino acids. The V end was cut by 4 bases, the J end by 5 bases, with 6 bases between. The CDR3 is CASSSWNEQYF. As DNA, the CDR3 is TGTGCCAGCAGTTCATGGAACGAGCAGTACTTC.

The chain links TRBV7-3 to TRBJ2-1; TRBD2 matches at 8 bases. This CDR3 contains 16 residues. Germline CDR1 and CDR2: SGHTA and FQGTGA. V was pared by 5 bases and J by 3 bases, with 9 bases of the junction left unmatched. CDR3 nucleotide sequence: TGTGCCAGCAGCCCGCTCGGGCGGGAGGTCTACAATGAGCAGTTCTTC. Translation gives CASSPLGREVYNEQFF.

This clonotype was counted only a few times. V and J are TRBV5-8 and TRBJ2-4; TRBD1 might be the D (5 bases). The CDR3 loop spans 13 amino acids. Germline V CDR1 and CDR2: SGHTS, YDEGEE. With 0 bases removed from V and 4 bases from J, the gap between germline ends came to 5 bases. CDR3 loop: CASSLGQKNIQYF. For the CDR3, the DNA is TGTGCCAGCAGCTTGGGACAGAAAAACATTCAGTACTTC.

The chain couples TRBV12-3 or TRBV12-4 to TRBJ1-2; 9 bases agree with TRBD1. V lost 5 bases and J lost 11; bases outside the gene matches: 9. CDR3 size: 13 residues. Written as DNA, the CDR3 is TGTGCCAGCAGTCAAGACAGGGGGGTGAGATACACCTTC. It yields the protein CASSQDRGVRYTF.

Many counts were recorded for this clonotype. This chain uses TRBV7-8 with TRBJ2-1; D is unclear. The V end was cut by 5 bases, the J end by 8 bases, with 10 bases between. Germline V gene sequence: CDR1 SGHVS, CDR2 FQNEAQ. The CDR3 is made up of 12 amino acids. The CDR3 spells CASSPLVYEQFF. The CDR3 nucleotides read TGTGCCAGCAGCCCCCTAGTCTATGAGCAGTTCTTC.

This clonotype has just a few counts. This chain uses TRBV5-6 with TRBJ2-7; D uncertain. Germline loops: CDR1 SGHDT, CDR2 YYEEEE. The V end lost 3 bases, the J end lost 3 bases, and 13 bases lay between the germline ends. CDR3 length: 14 residues. The CDR3 nucleotides are TGTGCCAGCAGCTCCGGAACGGCCTACTACGAGCAGTACTTC. Its translation is CASSSGTAYYEQYF.